The next 8 T cell receptor beta chains were all read from a single sample in a study of blood T cells in healthy people across ages. A second PCR of roughly 7 to 11 cycles used a sample-barcoded 5' primer and a J-beta primer mix. TCRdb re-derived calls from the 5' RACE reads in MiXCR, one entry per CDR3 protein. Seen here are about 1 million distinct CDR3 sequences, 20% to 25% observed once, and the top ten hold 0.65% to 0.95%. The same specimen was also included in a second study, on T cells of mothers and their children.

Specimen: blood. The receptor source for this set is a girl aged 2-10 years in good health.

The V and J genes are TRBV20-1 and TRBJ1-2, with a tentative D call TRBD1 (5 bases). CDR3 size: 11 residues. Germline V lookup: CDR1 DFQATT, CDR2 SNEGSKA (reference sequence). Trimming stripped 4 bases from V and 6 bases from J, with 9 bases between. The CDR3 coding sequence is TGCAGTGCTACGCTGGGGGATGGCTACACCTTC. It is translated as CSATLGDGYTF.

This sequence joins TRBV2 and TRBJ2-7, with D possibly TRBD2 on 6 matching bases. V lost 1 base and J 3 bases, leaving 10 bases between the germline ends. This CDR3 region has 14 residues. The germline V gene encodes CDR1 SNHLY and CDR2 FYNNEI. CDR3 DNA sequence: TGTGCCAGCAGTGAAGGCGGGGTCCTCTACGAGCAGTACTTC. Translated: CASSEGGVLYEQYF.

In its sample, this clonotype was seen a few times. This chain links TRBV20-1 with TRBJ2-5; 10 bases match TRBD2. CDR1 and CDR2 from the germline V gene are DFQATT and SNEGSKA (reference sequence). Unmatched junction bases numbered 9, after V lost 6 bases and J lost 5 bases. This CDR3 is built from 14 residues. CDR3 bases: TGCAGTGCCGAACTAGCGGGGTATGACGAGACCCAGTACTTC. Translating gives CSAELAGYDETQYF.

V usage is TRBV7-9 and J usage is TRBJ2-2; 12 nucleotides line up with TRBD2. Germline V CDR1 and CDR2: SEHNR, FQNEAQ (reference sequence). V dropped 11 bases and J dropped 0; count of bases not matched to a gene: 13. The CDR3 has 18 amino acids. Written as DNA, the CDR3 is TGTGCCTCCTCTAGCGGGAGGGTCCCCCTCTCGAACACCGGGGAGCTGTTTTTT. It translates to CASSSGRVPLSNTGELFF.

The J gene is TRBJ1-4, the V gene TRBV10-2; D ambiguous. Germline V CDR1 and CDR2: WSHSY, SAAADI. The V end was cut by 10 bases, the J end by 7 bases, with 19 bases between. This CDR3 spans 14 amino acids. In DNA, the CDR3 is TGCGCCACCAAATCCGGACTCTCAGCTGAAAAACTGTTTTTT. It specifies CATKSGLSAEKLFF.

The genes are TRBV28 and TRBJ2-7; a possible D gene is TRBD1 (5 bases). The CDR3 length is 12 residues. V was trimmed by 5 bases and J by 6 bases, leaving 11 bases between them. The germline V gene encodes CDR1 MDHEN and CDR2 SYDVKM. CDR3 amino acids: CASSRDRSEQYF. The CDR3 DNA is TGTGCCAGCAGTCGCGACAGATCCGAGCAGTACTTC.

This clonotype was observed a few times. This chain links TRBV11-2 with TRBJ2-5; 7 nucleotides align to TRBD2. The CDR3 sequence is 14 residues long. V dropped 4 bases and J dropped 6; count of bases not matched to a gene: 8. CDR1 is SGHAT and CDR2 is FQNNGV in the germline V gene. The CDR3 protein is CASSWDYPSQTQYF. CDR3 nucleotides: TGTGCCAGCAGCTGGGACTATCCCTCCCAGACCCAGTACTTC.

The chain has TRBV5-4 and TRBJ2-2; D could derive from TRBD1 or TRBD2 (5 bases each). Germline assignment: CDR1 SGHNT and CDR2 YYREEE (reference sequence). The CDR3 covers 17 residues. V was clipped by 0 bases and J by 0 bases, with 12 bases between them. CDR3 loop: CASSLETAATNTGELFF. As DNA, the CDR3 is TGTGCCAGCAGCTTGGAGACAGCGGCGACGAACACCGGGGAGCTGTTTTTT.